This TCR beta chain was sequenced during a study of T cell changes during pregnancy in multiple sclerosis. Germline V gene sequence: CDR1 MDHEN, CDR2 SYDVKM. Trimming left V 6 bases short and J 8 bases short, with 22 bases between. The CDR3 loop spans 15 amino acids. Assay used: immunoSEQ multiplex PCR; TCRdb lists only in-frame clones, some missing. Among 45,000 to 50,000 clones listed, approximately 94% were seen once. Here the sequenced sample was CD8+ T cells from peripheral blood mononuclear cells, taken in the first trimester of pregnancy. The chain employs TRBV28 and TRBJ1-2, with D tentatively TRBD1 (6 bases). This receptor was obtained from a female donor with multiple sclerosis, enrolled in a pregnancy study. CDR3 protein: CASSHDRLLNGGYTF. As DNA, the CDR3 is TGTGCCAGCAGCCATGACAGGCTACTCAACGGGGGCTACACCTTC.